This T cell receptor (beta chain) originates from a study of T cells in Graves' hyperthyroidism and ophthalmopathy. There are many counts of this clonotype. This CDR3 comprises 15 residues. Per the germline V gene, CDR1 is ENHRY and CDR2 is SYGVKD. V was cut by 5 bases and J by 3 bases, with 16 bases left in between. Subjects with ophthalmopathy showed a Clinical Activity Score no lower than 3, a NOSPECS grade no lower than 4, and a duration shorter than 3 months. What was amplified from RNA transcripts were TCR beta CDR3 regions. The study used the HTBI primer set for a first-round RT-PCR of the TCR CDR3. TCRdb independently ran MiXCR on the multiplex PCR reads; one entry per CDR3 protein. The data hold hundreds of thousands of distinct CDR3 sequences, with about 14% observed a single time.

The TCR was taken from a man aged 18-30 years with Graves' ophthalmopathy. The chain uses TRBV10-3 and TRBJ1-1; TRBD1 might be the D (6 bases). Input material: blood. CDR3 DNA: TGTGCCATCAGTAGGACAGTCGGGGTGGACACTGAAGCTTTCTTT. Translating gives CAISRTVGVDTEAFF.